Listed below are T cell receptor beta chains from one sample, sequenced in a study of T cell responses to AZD1222 COVID-19 vaccine. Sequenced by immunoSEQ multiplex PCR; TCRdb stores in-frame clones only, minus some. The sample has around 270,000 clones, almost 95% seen once. The source was peripheral blood, collected 28 days after the second AZD1222 dose. These receptors were taken from an adult who received the AZD1222 COVID-19 vaccine. The CDR3 runs from the conserved cysteine through the conserved F or W. The order of the fields is D gene, clone size, V gene, CDR3 length, J gene, CDR3 protein, CDR3 DNA. D genes are given only for firm matches. Size tells how often a clone was seen (once, few, many) or the class of an expanded clone, and some rows leave it out.

>TRBD1|-|TRBV2|13|TRBJ1-5
CASSGTGGQPQHF
TGTGCCAGCAGTGGGACAGGCGGGCAGCCCCAGCATTTT
>TRBD1|-|TRBV28|14|TRBJ2-7
CASSRTGDTYEQYF
TGTGCCAGCAGTCGTACAGGGGATACTTACGAGCAGTACTTC
>TRBD1|-|TRBV6-2/TRBV6-3|16|TRBJ1-5
CASSWDRLYSNQPQHF
TGTGCCAGCAGCTGGGACAGACTTTATAGCAATCAGCCCCAGCATTTT
>-|-|TRBV2|12|TRBJ2-7
CASSEGGNEQYF
TGTGCCAGCAGTGAAGGGGGCAACGAGCAGTACTTC
>-|-|TRBV2|14|TRBJ2-1
CASGVLAPVGEQFF
TGTGCCAGCGGGGTTCTAGCGCCGGTAGGGGAGCAGTTCTTC
>TRBD2|-|TRBV4-2|18|TRBJ2-1
CASSQDTSGRAIGKAQFF
TGTGCCAGCAGCCAAGATACTAGCGGGAGGGCCATAGGTAAGGCGCAGTTCTTC
>-|-|TRBV4-1|14|TRBJ2-7
CASSQDTVPLEQYF
TGCGCCAGCAGCCAAGATACCGTCCCCCTCGAGCAGTACTTC
>TRBD1|-|TRBV7-9|16|TRBJ1-6
CASSLKRTGNNSPLHF
TGTGCCAGCAGCTTAAAGCGGACAGGAAATAATTCACCCCTCCACTTT
>-|-|TRBV7-2|13|TRBJ2-1
CASTRAAEGEQFF
TGTGCCAGCACGCGGGCCGCCGAAGGTGAGCAGTTCTTC
>-|-|TRBV3-1/TRBV3-2|13|TRBJ1-1
CASSPLMGTEAFF
TGTGCCAGCAGCCCCTTAATGGGCACTGAAGCTTTCTTT
>-|-|TRBV18|15|TRBJ1-6
CASSPGMSDNSPLHF
TGTGCCAGCTCACCAGGGATGAGTGATAATTCACCCCTCCACTTT
>TRBD1|-|TRBV28|14|TRBJ2-7
CASSLGQGLGEQYF
TGTGCCAGCAGTTTGGGACAGGGATTGGGGGAGCAGTACTTC
>-|few|TRBV7-8|16|TRBJ1-1
CASSPRDTRLNTEAFF
TGTGCCAGCAGCCCGCGGGACACCCGCTTGAACACTGAAGCTTTCTTT
>TRBD1|-|TRBV19|16|TRBJ1-1
CASSARSAGGAIEAFF
TGTGCCAGTAGTGCCCGAAGCGCAGGGGGCGCGATTGAAGCTTTCTTT
>-|-|TRBV4-3|14|TRBJ2-1
CASSQDTAANEQFF
TGCGCCAGCAGCCAAGATACAGCGGCCAATGAGCAGTTCTTC
>-|-|TRBV5-6|14|TRBJ2-7
CASSLSSGFHEQYF
TGTGCCAGCAGCTTGTCCTCCGGGTTCCACGAGCAGTACTTC
>-|-|TRBV7-2|13|TRBJ1-5
CASSLDPNQPQHF
TGTGCCAGCAGCTTGGACCCGAATCAGCCCCAGCATTTT
>-|-|TRBV4-1|14|TRBJ2-2
CASSLQSNTGELFF
TGCGCCAGCAGCCTACAGAGTAACACCGGGGAGCTGTTTTTT
>TRBD2|-|TRBV10-3|16|TRBJ2-1
CAIGGASGREGNEQFF
TGTGCCATCGGGGGGGCTAGCGGGAGGGAAGGCAATGAGCAGTTCTTC
>-|-|TRBV4-2|12|TRBJ2-7
CASSQEGIEQYF
TGTGCCAGCAGCCAAGAAGGCATCGAGCAGTACTTC
>TRBD1|once|TRBV7-6|15|TRBJ2-7
CASSVRDRERNEQYF
TGTGCCAGCAGCGTCCGGGACAGGGAGAGGAACGAGCAGTACTTC
>-|-|TRBV18|13|TRBJ2-7
CASSPPGAYEQYF
TGTGCCAGCTCACCCCCCGGAGCGTACGAGCAGTACTTC